The T cell receptor beta chain under discussion was sequenced for a study of blood T cell repertoires in COVID-19. The method was immunoSEQ multiplex PCR; TCRdb's version includes in-frame clones alone and lacks a portion of them. This sample has 200,000 to 250,000 clones; around 85% occur once, and the top ten carry roughly 5%. V dropped 1 base and J dropped 9 bases, with 12 bases sitting between them. Germline V gene data show CDR1 as ENHRY and CDR2 as SYGVKD. The CDR3 consists of 14 residues. The sequence derives from a human donor in a cohort sampled during active COVID-19. The sequenced material came from peripheral blood. The chain joins TRBV10-3 to TRBJ2-2; D not resolved. The CDR3 region has the DNA TGTGCCATCAGTGAGTTACAACACCCCCGGGAGCTGTTTTTT. This translates into CAISELQHPRELFF.